This passage covers 8 T cell receptor beta chains from one sample sequenced in a study of T cell repertoires in cytomegalovirus infection. Antigen specificity for these receptors is unknown. TCRdb processed the reads anew with MiXCR; each CDR3 protein has one entry. The table includes about 740,000 distinct CDR3 sequences, around a third detected once. Source: cultured PBMCs, taken from culture after CMV antigen stimulation. These receptors were obtained from a human donor in good health (CMV status not recorded). Some clones in this sample may be carry-over from other donors' samples.

This clonotype has only a few counts. The V gene is TRBV12-3 or TRBV12-4, the J gene TRBJ2-3; 11 positions agree with TRBD2. The CDR3 sequence is 13 residues long. Germline trimming cut 7 bases from V and 6 bases from J; bases unmatched to any gene: 3. The CDR3 sequence: CASKLAGVDTQYF. As DNA, the CDR3 is TGTGCCAGCAAACTAGCGGGAGTCGATACGCAGTATTTT.

This clonotype was seen at least ten times. The J gene is TRBJ2-7, the V gene TRBV7-6, with D possibly being TRBD2 (5 bases). The germline gives CDR1 SGHVS, CDR2 FNYEAQ. This CDR3 contains 14 residues. Trimming removed 4 bases at V and 5 bases at J, with 15 bases between. DNA for the CDR3: TGTGCCAGCAGCTCGGGGTCGGCATTCCACGAGCAGTACTTC. Protein product: CASSSGSAFHEQYF.

The chain is built from TRBV12-3 or TRBV12-4 and TRBJ1-1; a weak D match, TRBD1 (6 bases). The CDR3 runs to 14 residues. Trimming took 5 bases from V and 7 from J, leaving 17 bases between them. For the CDR3, the DNA is TGTGCCAGCAGTCCCGGACAGTCCTTAGGTGAAGCTTTCTTT. Encoded protein: CASSPGQSLGEAFF.

The chain employs TRBV10-3 and TRBJ2-5, with D maybe TRBD2 (6 bases). Trimming cost V 3 bases and J 5 bases, with 10 bases left between them. This CDR3 is 13 amino acids long. Germline assignment: CDR1 ENHRY and CDR2 SYGVKD. CDR3 amino acids: CAISDGGAETQYF. CDR3 in DNA: TGTGCCATCAGTGACGGGGGTGCCGAGACCCAGTACTTC.

The chain combines TRBV29-1 with TRBJ2-1, with TRBD1 as a possible D gene (5 bases). The CDR3 is 15 residues long. Germline CDR1 and CDR2: SQVTM and ANQGSEA. V was shortened by 3 bases and J by 1 base, with 13 bases between the two germline ends. The CDR3 DNA reads TGCAGCGTTGAGCGATGGCAGGGTTCCTACAATGAGCAGTTCTTC. Amino acids: CSVERWQGSYNEQFF.

This clonotype was detected ten times or more. The rearrangement uses TRBV7-6 and TRBJ1-1; D is undetermined. From germline, CDR1 is SGHVS and CDR2 FNYEAQ. CDR3 length equals 16 residues. V lost 5 bases and J lost 0, with 16 bases in between. The CDR3 DNA reads as TGTGCCAGCAGCCCCGCCCCCTGGGGAATGAACACTGAAGCTTTCTTT. This translates into CASSPAPWGMNTEAFF.

The gene calls are TRBV24-1 and TRBJ2-3; TRBD1 matches 7 bases. Germline-derived CDR1 and CDR2 are KGHDR and SFDVKD. The J segment lost 1 base and the V segment lost 7 bases, leaving 1 base of the junction unmatched. CDR3 length: 13 residues. The DNA for the CDR3 is TGTGCCACCAGCACAGGGGGCACAGATACGCAGTATTTT. The encoded protein is CATSTGGTDTQYF.

This clonotype was observed a few times. One end of the junction fails to match germline, which may point to a read error. This chain links TRBV7-4 with TRBJ2-5; TRBD1 agrees at 8 bases. CDR3 size: 15 residues. Germline CDR1 is SGHVT and CDR2 is SQSDAQ. Here the CDR3 DNA reads TGTGCCAGCAGCTCCCCGCCAGGGGGCCACGAGACCCAGTACTTT. Amino acid sequence: CASSSPPGGHETQYF.